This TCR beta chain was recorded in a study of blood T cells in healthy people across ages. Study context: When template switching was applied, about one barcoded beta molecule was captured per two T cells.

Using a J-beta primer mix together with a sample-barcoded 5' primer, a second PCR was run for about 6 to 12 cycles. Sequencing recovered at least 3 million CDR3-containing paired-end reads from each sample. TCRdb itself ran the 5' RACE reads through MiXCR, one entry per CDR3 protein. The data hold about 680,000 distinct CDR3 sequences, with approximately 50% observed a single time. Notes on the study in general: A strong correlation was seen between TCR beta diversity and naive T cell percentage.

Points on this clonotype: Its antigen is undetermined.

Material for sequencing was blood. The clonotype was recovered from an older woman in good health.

The DNA for the CDR3 is TGCAGTGCCCCTACTAGCGGGAGCGGGGAGACCCAGTACTTC. Amino acid sequence: CSAPTSGSGETQYF. The chain combines TRBV20-1 with TRBJ2-7, with 11 bases lining up with TRBD2. TRBJ2-5 explains the end of the DNA better; the J call may be wrong. CDR1 and CDR2 from the germline V gene are DFQATT and SNEGSKA (reference sequence). The CDR3 extends over 14 amino acids.